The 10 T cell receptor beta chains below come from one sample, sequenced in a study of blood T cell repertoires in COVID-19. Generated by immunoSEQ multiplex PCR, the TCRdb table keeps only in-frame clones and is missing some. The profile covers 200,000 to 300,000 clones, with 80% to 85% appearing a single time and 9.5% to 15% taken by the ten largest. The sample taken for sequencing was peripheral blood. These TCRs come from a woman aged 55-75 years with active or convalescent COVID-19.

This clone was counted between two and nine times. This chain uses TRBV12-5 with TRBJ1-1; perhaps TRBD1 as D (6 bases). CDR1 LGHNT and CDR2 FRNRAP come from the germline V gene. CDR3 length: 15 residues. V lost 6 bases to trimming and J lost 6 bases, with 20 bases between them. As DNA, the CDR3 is TGTGCTAGTGGCCAAGCCTCCAGGGGTGGCCCTGAAGCTTTCTTT. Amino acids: CASGQASRGGPEAFF.

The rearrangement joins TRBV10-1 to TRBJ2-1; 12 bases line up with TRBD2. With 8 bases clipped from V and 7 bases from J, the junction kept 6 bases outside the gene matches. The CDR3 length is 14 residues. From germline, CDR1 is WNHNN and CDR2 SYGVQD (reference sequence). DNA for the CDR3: TGCGCCAGCTCTAGCGGGGGGGCGGGGAATGAGCAGTTCTTC. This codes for CASSSGGAGNEQFF.

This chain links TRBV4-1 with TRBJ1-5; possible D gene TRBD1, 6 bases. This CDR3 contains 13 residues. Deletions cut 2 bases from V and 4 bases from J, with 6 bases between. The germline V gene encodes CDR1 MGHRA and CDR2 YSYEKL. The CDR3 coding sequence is TGCGCCAGCAGCCAACAGGGGAATCAGCCCCAGCATTTT. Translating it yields CASSQQGNQPQHF.

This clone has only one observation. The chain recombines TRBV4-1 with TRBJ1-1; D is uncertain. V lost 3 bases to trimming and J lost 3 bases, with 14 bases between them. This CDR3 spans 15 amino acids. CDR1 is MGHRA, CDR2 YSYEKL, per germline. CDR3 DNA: TGCGCCAGCAGCCATGGCGTGGAGCGTTACACTGAAGCTTTCTTT. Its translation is CASSHGVERYTEAFF.

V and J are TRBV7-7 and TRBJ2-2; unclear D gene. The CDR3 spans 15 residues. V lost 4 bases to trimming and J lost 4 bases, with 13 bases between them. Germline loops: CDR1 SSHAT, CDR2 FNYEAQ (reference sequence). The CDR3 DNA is TGTGCCAGCAGCTCCTCTACGGTTCCCACCGGGGAGCTGTTTTTT. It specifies CASSSSTVPTGELFF.

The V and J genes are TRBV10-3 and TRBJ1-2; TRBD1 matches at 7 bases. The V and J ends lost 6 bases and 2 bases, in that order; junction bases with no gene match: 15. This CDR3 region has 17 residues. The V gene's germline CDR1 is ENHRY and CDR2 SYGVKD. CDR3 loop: CAISEDVGLGQNYGYTF. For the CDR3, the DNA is TGTGCCATCAGCGAGGATGTGGGATTGGGACAGAACTATGGCTACACCTTC.

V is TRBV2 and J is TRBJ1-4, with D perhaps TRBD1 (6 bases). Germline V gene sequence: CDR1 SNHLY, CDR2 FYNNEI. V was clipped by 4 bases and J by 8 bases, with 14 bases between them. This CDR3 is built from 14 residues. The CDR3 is CASSARGGGEKLFF. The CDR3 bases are TGTGCCAGCAGTGCCAGGGGAGGGGGAGAAAAACTGTTTTTT. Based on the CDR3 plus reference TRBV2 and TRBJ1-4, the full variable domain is EPEVTQTPSHQVTQMGQEVILRCVPISNHLYFYWYRQILGQKVEFLVSFYNNEISEKSEIFDDQFSVERPDGSNFTLKIRSTKLEDSAMYFCASSARGGGEKLFFGSGTQLSVL.

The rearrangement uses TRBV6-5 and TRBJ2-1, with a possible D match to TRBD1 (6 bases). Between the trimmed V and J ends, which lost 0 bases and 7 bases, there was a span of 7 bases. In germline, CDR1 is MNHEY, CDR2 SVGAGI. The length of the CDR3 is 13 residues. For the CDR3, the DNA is TGTGCCAGCAGTTACTCCACAGGGAATGAGCAGTTCTTC. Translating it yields CASSYSTGNEQFF.

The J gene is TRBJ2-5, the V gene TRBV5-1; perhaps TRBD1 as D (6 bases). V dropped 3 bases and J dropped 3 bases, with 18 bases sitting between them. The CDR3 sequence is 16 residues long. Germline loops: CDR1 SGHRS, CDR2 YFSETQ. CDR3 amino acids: CASSYVGRGWEETQYF. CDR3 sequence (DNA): TGCGCCAGCAGCTATGTAGGCAGGGGTTGGGAAGAGACCCAGTACTTC.

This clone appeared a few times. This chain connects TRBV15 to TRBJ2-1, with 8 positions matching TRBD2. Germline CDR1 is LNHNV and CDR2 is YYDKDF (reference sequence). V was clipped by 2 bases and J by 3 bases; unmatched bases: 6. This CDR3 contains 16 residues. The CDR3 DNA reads TGTGCCACCAGCAGAACCGGGGGGGCCCGCTACAATGAGCAGTTCTTC. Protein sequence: CATSRTGGARYNEQFF.